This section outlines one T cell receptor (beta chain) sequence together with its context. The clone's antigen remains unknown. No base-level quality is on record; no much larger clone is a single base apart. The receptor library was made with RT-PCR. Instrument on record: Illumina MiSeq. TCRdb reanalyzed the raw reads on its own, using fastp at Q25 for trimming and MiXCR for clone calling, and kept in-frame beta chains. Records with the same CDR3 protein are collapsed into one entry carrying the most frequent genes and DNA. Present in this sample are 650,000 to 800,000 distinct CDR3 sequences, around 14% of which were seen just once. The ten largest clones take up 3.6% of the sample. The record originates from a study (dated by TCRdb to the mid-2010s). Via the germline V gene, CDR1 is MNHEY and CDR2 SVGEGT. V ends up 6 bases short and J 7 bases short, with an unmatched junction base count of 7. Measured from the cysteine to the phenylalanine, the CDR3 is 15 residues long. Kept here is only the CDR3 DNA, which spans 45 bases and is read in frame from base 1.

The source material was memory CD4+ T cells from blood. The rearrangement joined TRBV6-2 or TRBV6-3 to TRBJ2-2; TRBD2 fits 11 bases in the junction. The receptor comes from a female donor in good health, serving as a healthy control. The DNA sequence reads TGTGCCAGCAGACCCCTAGCGGGGGGAATCGGGGAGCTGTTTTTT. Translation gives CASRPLAGGIGELFF.